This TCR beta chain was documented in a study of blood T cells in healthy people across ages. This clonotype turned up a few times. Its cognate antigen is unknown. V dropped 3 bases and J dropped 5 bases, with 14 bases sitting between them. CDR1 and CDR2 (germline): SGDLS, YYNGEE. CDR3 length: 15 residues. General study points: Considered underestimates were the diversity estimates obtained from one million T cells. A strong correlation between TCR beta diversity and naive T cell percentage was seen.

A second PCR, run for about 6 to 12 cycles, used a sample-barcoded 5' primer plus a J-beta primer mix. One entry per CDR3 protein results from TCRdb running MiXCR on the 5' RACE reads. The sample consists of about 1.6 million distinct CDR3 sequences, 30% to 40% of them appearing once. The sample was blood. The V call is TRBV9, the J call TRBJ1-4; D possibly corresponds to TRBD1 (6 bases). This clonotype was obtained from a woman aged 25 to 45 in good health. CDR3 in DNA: TGTGCCAGCAGCGGGGCGGGGGGCAAGAATGAAAAACTGTTTTTT. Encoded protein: CASSGAGGKNEKLFF.